One sample yielded the 10 T cell receptor beta chains listed below, sequenced in a study of OX40 agonist ivuxolimab in advanced cancers. The data were produced by immunoSEQ multiplex PCR, yet TCRdb's version contains in-frame clones alone and is incomplete. This sample has approximately 74,000 clones; roughly nine tenths occur once, and the top ten carry 0.3%. The input for sequencing was CD4+ or CD8+ T cells sorted from blood, taken in a trial of the OX40 agonist ivuxolimab. The receptors come from an adult with an advanced solid tumor such as melanoma, head and neck, liver or kidney cancer.

This sequence joins TRBV5-6 and TRBJ2-1, with D possibly matching TRBD1 (6 bases). The germline gives CDR1 SGHDT, CDR2 YYEEEE. CDR3 size: 16 residues. The germline V and J ends were trimmed by 1 base and 9 bases, with 20 bases remaining between them. CDR3 loop: CASSLYRDRQIGEQFF. The CDR3 DNA reads as TGTGCCAGCAGCTTGTACCGCGACAGGCAGATCGGTGAGCAGTTCTTC.

As to this clone: Other DNA sequences of this sample code for an identical CDR3. The V call is TRBV5-1, the J call TRBJ1-5; TRBD1 is a possible D gene (5 bases). V was shortened by 0 bases and J by 5 bases, with 6 bases between the two germline ends. CDR3 length equals 13 residues. Germline values: CDR1 SGHRS, CDR2 YFSETQ. The CDR3 DNA is TGCGCCAGCAGCTTGGCGGGGGATCAGCCCCAGCATTTT. Translating gives CASSLAGDQPQHF.

The chain links TRBV2 to TRBJ2-2, with 7 bases fitting TRBD2. Germline CDR1 is SNHLY and CDR2 is FYNNEI. The CDR3 sequence is 15 residues long. The V segment lost 4 bases and the J segment 0 bases; nucleotides outside the gene matches: 2. CDR3 region: CASSVLAANTGELFF. The CDR3 region has the DNA TGTGCCAGCAGTGTTCTAGCGGCGAACACCGGGGAGCTGTTTTTT.

J is TRBJ1-6 and V is TRBV9, with D tentatively TRBD1 (6 bases). V was trimmed by 4 bases and J by 0 bases, leaving 17 bases between them. The CDR3 extends over 18 amino acids. The V gene's germline CDR1 is SGDLS and CDR2 YYNGEE. CDR3: CASSPTGLESSYNSPLHF. DNA for the CDR3: TGTGCCAGCAGCCCTACAGGGTTGGAAAGCTCCTATAATTCACCCCTCCACTTT.

The V gene is TRBV28, the J gene TRBJ2-7; 8 bases map to TRBD2. This CDR3 contains 14 residues. Germline trimming cut 6 bases from V and 2 bases from J; bases unmatched to any gene: 6. The germline CDR1 and CDR2 sequences are MDHEN and SYDVKM. In DNA, the CDR3 is TGTGCCAGCAGCCAGGGACTAGAGACCTACGAGCAGTACTTC. Encoded protein: CASSQGLETYEQYF.

The chain is built from TRBV28 and TRBJ2-7; 12 positions agree with TRBD1. CDR1 is MDHEN and CDR2 is SYDVKM in the germline V gene. Trimming at V came to 4 bases and at J to 4 bases, leaving 5 bases not matched to a gene. This CDR3 is 15 amino acids long. CDR3 region: CASSYGTGGSYEQYF. As DNA, the CDR3 is TGTGCCAGCAGTTACGGGACAGGGGGCTCGTACGAGCAGTACTTC. The whole variable domain, filled in from reference TRBV28 and TRBJ2-7, reads DVKVTQSSRYLVKRTGEKVFLECVQDMDHENMFWYRQDPGLGLRLIYFSYDVKMKEKGDIPEGYSVSREKKERFSLILESASTNQTSMYLCASSYGTGGSYEQYFGPGTRLTVT.

J is TRBJ1-2 and V is TRBV6-1, with D hard to call. Germline V gene data show CDR1 as MNHNS and CDR2 as SASEGT. The length of the CDR3 is 12 residues. V lost 7 bases and J 1 base, leaving 7 bases between the germline ends. The CDR3 sequence: CASTRLNYGYTF. The CDR3 DNA follows: TGTGCCAGCACGCGGCTTAACTATGGCTACACCTTC.

The CDR3 nucleotides read TGTGCCAGCAGTGACCCCTCCAGGGGGTTTCCGAATGAGCAGTTCTTC. It yields the protein CASSDPSRGFPNEQFF. The chain joins TRBV25-1 to TRBJ2-1; 7 bases map to TRBD1. This CDR3 has 16 amino acids. Germline loops: CDR1 MGHDK, CDR2 SYGVNS. With 3 bases clipped from V and 7 bases from J, the junction kept 12 bases outside the gene matches.

V usage is TRBV4-1 and J usage is TRBJ1-5; weak D call: TRBD1 (6 bases). Trimming shortened V by 0 bases and J by 7 bases, and 19 bases separated the two germline ends. The germline CDR1 and CDR2 sequences are MGHRA and YSYEKL. The length of the CDR3 is 17 residues. The DNA for the CDR3 is TGCGCCAGCAGCCAAGACACCCAAGGCAGGGGAGGGCAGCCCCAGCATTTT. Encoded protein: CASSQDTQGRGGQPQHF.

The CDR3: CAWSAWTSGTHYEQYF. DNA of the CDR3: TGTGCCTGGAGTGCCTGGACTAGCGGGACCCACTACGAGCAGTACTTC. The chain is built from TRBV30 and TRBJ2-7, with 12 bases matching TRBD2. Trimming took 1 base from V and 3 from J; bases not matched to a gene: 7. The CDR3 extends over 16 amino acids. The germline V gene has CDR1 GTSNPN and CDR2 SVGIG (reference sequence).